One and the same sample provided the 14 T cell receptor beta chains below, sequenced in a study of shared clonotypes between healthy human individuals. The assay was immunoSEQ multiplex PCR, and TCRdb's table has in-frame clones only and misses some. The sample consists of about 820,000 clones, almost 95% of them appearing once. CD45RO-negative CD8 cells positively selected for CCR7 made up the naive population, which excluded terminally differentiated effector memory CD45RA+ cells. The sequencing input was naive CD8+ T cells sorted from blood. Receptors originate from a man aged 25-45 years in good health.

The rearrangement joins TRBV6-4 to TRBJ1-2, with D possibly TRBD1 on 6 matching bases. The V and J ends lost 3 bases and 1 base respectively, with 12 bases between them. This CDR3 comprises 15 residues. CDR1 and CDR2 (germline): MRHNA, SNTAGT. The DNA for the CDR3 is TGTGCCAGCAGTGAAGGCAGGGGAGGTAACTATGGCTACACCTTC. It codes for CASSEGRGGNYGYTF.

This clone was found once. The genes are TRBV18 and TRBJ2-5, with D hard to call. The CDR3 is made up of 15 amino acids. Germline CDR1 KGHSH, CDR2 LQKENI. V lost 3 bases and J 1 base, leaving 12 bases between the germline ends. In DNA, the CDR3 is TGTGCCAGCTCACCTTCATATGGCGGCCAAGAGACCCAGTACTTC. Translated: CASSPSYGGQETQYF. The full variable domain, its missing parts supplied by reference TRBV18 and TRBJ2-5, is NAGVMQNPRHLVRRRGQEARLRCSPMKGHSHVYWYRQLPEEGLKFMVYLQKENIIDESGMPKERFSAEFPKEGPSILRIQQVVRGDSAAYFCASSPSYGGQETQYFGPGTRLLVL.

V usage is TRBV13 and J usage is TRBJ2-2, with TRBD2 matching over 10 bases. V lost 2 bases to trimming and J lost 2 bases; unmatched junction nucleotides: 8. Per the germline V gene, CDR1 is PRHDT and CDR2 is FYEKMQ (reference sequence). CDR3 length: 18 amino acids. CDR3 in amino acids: CASSLLSGTSANTGELFF. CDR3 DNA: TGTGCCAGCAGCTTACTTTCCGGGACTAGCGCAAACACCGGGGAGCTGTTTTTT.

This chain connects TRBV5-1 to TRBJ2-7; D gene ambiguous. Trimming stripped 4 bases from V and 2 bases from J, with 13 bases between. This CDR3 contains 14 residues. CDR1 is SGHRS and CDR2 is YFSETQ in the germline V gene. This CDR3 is CASSPSGSTYEQYF. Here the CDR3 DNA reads TGCGCCAGCAGCCCGTCCGGGTCGACCTACGAGCAGTACTTC.

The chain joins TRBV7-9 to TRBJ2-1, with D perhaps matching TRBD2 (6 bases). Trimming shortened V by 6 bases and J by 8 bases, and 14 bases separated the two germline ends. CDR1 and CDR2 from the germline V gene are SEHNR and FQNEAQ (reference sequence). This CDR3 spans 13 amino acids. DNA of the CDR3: TGTGCCAGCAGGACCCTTTCGGGGGATGAGCAGTTCTTC. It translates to CASRTLSGDEQFF.

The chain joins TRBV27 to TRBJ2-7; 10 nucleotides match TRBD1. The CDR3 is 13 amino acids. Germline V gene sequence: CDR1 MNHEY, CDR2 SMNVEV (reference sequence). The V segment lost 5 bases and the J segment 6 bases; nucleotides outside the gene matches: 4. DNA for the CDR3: TGTGCCAGCAGTGGGACAGGGGTAGTCGAGCAGTACTTC. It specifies CASSGTGVVEQYF.

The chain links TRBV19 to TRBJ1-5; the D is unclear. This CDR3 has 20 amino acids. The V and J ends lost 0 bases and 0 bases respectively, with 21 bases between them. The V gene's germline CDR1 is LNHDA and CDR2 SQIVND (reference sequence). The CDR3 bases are TGTGCCAGTAGTATAGATCCAAGTATGCCGTTGAGACATAGCAATCAGCCCCAGCATTTT. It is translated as CASSIDPSMPLRHSNQPQHF.

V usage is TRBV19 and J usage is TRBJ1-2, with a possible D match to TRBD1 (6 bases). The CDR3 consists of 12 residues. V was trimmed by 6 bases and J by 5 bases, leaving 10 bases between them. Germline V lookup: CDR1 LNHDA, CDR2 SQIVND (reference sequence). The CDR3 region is CASRSGAYGYTF. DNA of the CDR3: TGTGCCAGTAGATCAGGGGCTTATGGCTACACCTTC.

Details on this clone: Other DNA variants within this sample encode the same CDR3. The CDR3 spells CASSLGGTYEQYF. The CDR3 DNA reads TGTGCCAGCAGTTTAGGCGGGACCTACGAGCAGTACTTC. The V gene is TRBV27, the J gene TRBJ2-7; D perhaps matches TRBD2 (6 bases). The CDR3 extends over 13 amino acids. Trimming took off 2 bases at V and 2 bases at J, with 7 bases between the two ends. Looked up from germline, CDR1 is MNHEY and CDR2 is SMNVEV (reference sequence).

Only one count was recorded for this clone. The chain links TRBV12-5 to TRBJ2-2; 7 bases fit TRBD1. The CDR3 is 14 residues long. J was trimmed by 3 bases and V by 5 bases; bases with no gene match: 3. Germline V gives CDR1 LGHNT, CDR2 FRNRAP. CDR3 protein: CASGRDSYTGELFF. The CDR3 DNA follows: TGTGCTAGTGGTCGGGACAGCTACACCGGGGAGCTGTTTTTT.

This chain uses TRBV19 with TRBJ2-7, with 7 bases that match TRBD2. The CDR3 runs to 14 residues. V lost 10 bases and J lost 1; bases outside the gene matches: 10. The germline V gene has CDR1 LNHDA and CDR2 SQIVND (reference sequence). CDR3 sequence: CATQPSGASYEQYF. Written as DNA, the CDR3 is TGTGCCACCCAACCTAGCGGAGCATCCTACGAGCAGTACTTC.

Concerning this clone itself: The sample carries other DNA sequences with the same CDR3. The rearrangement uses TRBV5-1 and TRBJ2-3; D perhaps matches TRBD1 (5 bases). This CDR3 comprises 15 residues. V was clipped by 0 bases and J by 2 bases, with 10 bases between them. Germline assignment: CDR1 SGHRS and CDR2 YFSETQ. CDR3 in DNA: TGCGCCAGCAGCTTGGAGCAGGGTACCACAGATACGCAGTATTTT. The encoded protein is CASSLEQGTTDTQYF.

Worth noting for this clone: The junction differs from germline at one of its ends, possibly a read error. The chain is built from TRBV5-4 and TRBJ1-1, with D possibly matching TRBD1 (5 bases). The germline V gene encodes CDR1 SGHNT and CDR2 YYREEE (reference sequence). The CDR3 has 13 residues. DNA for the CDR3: TGTGCCAGCACCTTGGGGGGGGACCCTGAAGCTTTCTTT. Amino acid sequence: CASTLGGDPEAFF.

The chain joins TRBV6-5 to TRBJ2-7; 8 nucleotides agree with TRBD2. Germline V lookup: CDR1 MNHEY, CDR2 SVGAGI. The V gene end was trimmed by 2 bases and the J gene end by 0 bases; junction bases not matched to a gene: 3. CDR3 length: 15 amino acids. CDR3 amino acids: CASSYGSGASYEQYF. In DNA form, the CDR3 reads TGTGCCAGCAGTTACGGTAGCGGGGCCTCCTACGAGCAGTACTTC.